Each of the 10 T cell receptor beta chains below was sequenced from the same sample in a study of blood T cell repertoires in COVID-19. The method was immunoSEQ multiplex PCR; TCRdb's version includes in-frame clones alone and lacks a portion of them. The data show about 160,000 clones, approximately 82% seen once. The sample comprised peripheral blood. Receptor source: a woman of 80 years or more with acute or convalescent COVID-19.

This clone was counted only a few times. The V gene is TRBV6-5, the J gene TRBJ1-5, with 8 bases that match TRBD1. CDR3 length: 16 residues. The germline CDR1 and CDR2 sequences are MNHEY and SVGAGI. The trim removed 4 bases at V and 2 bases at J, leaving 7 bases unmatched. The CDR3 here is CASSLTQGVGNQPQHF. Here the CDR3 DNA reads TGTGCCAGCAGTTTGACACAGGGGGTAGGCAATCAGCCCCAGCATTTT.

The chain recombines TRBV29-1 with TRBJ1-1; 7 nucleotides align to TRBD1. V lost 0 bases to trimming and J lost 13 bases; unmatched junction nucleotides: 5. CDR1 is SQVTM, CDR2 ANQGSEA, per germline. This CDR3 has 11 amino acids. CDR3 loop: CSVEDPGQHFF. The CDR3 nucleotides are TGCAGCGTTGAAGATCCGGGACAGCATTTCTTT.

CDR3 protein: CASSYSILAGGWTQYF. The CDR3 nucleotides are TGTGCCAGCAGTTACTCGATCCTAGCGGGAGGGTGGACGCAGTACTTC. The chain links TRBV6-2 or TRBV6-3 to TRBJ2-7, with 12 bases that match TRBD2. Germline-derived CDR1 and CDR2 are MNHEY and SVGEGT. Losses at the gene ends were 0 bases for V and 9 bases for J; bases not matched to a gene: 9. The CDR3 has 16 residues.

V usage is TRBV4-3 and J usage is TRBJ1-4; D possibly corresponds to TRBD1 (6 bases). V was clipped by 3 bases and J by 4 bases, with 12 bases between them. CDR1 LGHNA and CDR2 YSLEER come from the germline V gene. This CDR3 is built from 15 residues. The CDR3 nucleotides are TGCGCCAGCAGCCAGGCGACAGGCCTTAATGAAAAACTGTTTTTT. This translates into CASSQATGLNEKLFF.

The table lists this clone with a count of one. The chain couples TRBV10-2 to TRBJ1-5, with 12 bases fitting TRBD1. Germline V lookup: CDR1 WSHSY, CDR2 SAAADI. The CDR3 contains 15 residues. With 2 bases clipped from V and 6 bases from J, the junction kept 2 bases outside the gene matches. In nucleotides, the CDR3 is TGCGCCAGCAGTGAGGGGACAGGGGGCATTCAGCCCCAGCATTTT. Amino acids: CASSEGTGGIQPQHF.

This chain connects TRBV9 to TRBJ2-1; 7 nucleotides align to TRBD2. There are 14 residues in the CDR3. J gave up 8 bases and V 0 bases, and 5 bases lay outside the gene matches. Germline loops: CDR1 SGDLS, CDR2 YYNGEE. As DNA, the CDR3 is TGTGCCAGCAGCGTAGTGGCGGGAGTGGATGAGCAGTTCTTC. This sequence encodes CASSVVAGVDEQFF.

This rearrangement joins TRBV4-2 to TRBJ2-3; possibly TRBD2 for D (5 bases). Germline lookup yields CDR1 LGHNA and CDR2 YNFKEQ. The CDR3 covers 15 residues. Trimming cost V 5 bases and J 0 bases, with 12 bases left between them. The CDR3 DNA follows: TGTGCCAGCAGCGTAATAGCGACTAGCACAGATACGCAGTATTTT. It yields the protein CASSVIATSTDTQYF.

CDR3 sequence: CASSSGQNSGNTIYF. The CDR3 nucleotides are TGTGCCAGCAGCTCCGGACAGAACTCTGGAAACACCATATATTTT. This chain uses TRBV5-4 with TRBJ1-3, with D perhaps matching TRBD1 (6 bases). The CDR3 spans 15 residues. The germline V and J ends were trimmed by 3 bases and 0 bases, with 10 bases remaining between them. Germline V gene data show CDR1 as SGHNT and CDR2 as YYREEE (reference sequence).

This chain uses TRBV7-9 with TRBJ2-1; 8 bases fit TRBD2. The trim removed 3 bases at V and 5 bases at J, leaving 3 bases unmatched. Germline loops: CDR1 SEHNR, CDR2 FQNEAQ (reference sequence). The CDR3 sequence is 14 residues long. CDR3 in DNA: TGTGCCAGCAGCTTTAGCGGGGACCACAATGAGCAGTTCTTC. This codes for CASSFSGDHNEQFF.

V is TRBV10-1 and J is TRBJ2-5; 10 bases map to TRBD1. Germline V CDR1 and CDR2: WNHNN, SYGVQD (reference sequence). V lost 6 bases to trimming and J lost 5 bases; unmatched junction nucleotides: 3. There are 13 residues in the CDR3. The CDR3 nucleotides read TGCGCCAGCAGCGGACAGGGGGAGGAGACCCAGTACTTC. This gives the protein CASSGQGEETQYF.